This T cell receptor (beta chain) derives from a study of T cell changes during pregnancy in multiple sclerosis. Trimming shortened V by 5 bases and J by 3 bases, and 11 bases separated the two germline ends. The CDR3 is made up of 13 amino acids. Germline V gene lookup returns CDR1 SGHTA and CDR2 FQGNSA. This clone was seen once. Here immunoSEQ multiplex PCR was the method, and the copy in TCRdb shows in-frame clones only, minus some. Counted here are 80,000 to 100,000 clones, approximately 90% occurring once; the ten biggest clones make up around 0.79%. This receptor was taken from a female donor in good health, enrolled as a control in a pregnancy study. The rearrangement joins TRBV7-2 to TRBJ2-7; no reliable D call. Sequencing was performed on peripheral blood, taken in the second trimester of pregnancy. CDR3 DNA sequence: TGTGCCAGCAGCGAACTTCCTAGCTACGAGCAGTACTTC. Its protein is CASSELPSYEQYF.